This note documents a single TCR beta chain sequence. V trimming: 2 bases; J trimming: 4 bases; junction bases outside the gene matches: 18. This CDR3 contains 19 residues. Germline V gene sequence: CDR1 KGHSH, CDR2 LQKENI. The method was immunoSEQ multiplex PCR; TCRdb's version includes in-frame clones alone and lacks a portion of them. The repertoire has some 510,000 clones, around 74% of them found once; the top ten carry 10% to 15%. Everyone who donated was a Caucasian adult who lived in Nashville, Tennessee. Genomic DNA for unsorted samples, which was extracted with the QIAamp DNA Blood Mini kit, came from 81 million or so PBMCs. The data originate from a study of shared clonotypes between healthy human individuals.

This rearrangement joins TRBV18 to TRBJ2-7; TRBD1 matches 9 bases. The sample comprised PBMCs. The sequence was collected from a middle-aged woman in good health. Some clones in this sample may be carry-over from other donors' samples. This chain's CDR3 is CASSPYTGGKGVPAYEQYF. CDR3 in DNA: TGTGCCAGCTCACCATACACAGGGGGCAAGGGGGTTCCGGCGTACGAGCAGTACTTC.